Below, 18 T cell receptor beta chains from the same sample are listed, as sequenced in a study of blood T cell repertoires in COVID-19. The data were produced by immunoSEQ multiplex PCR, yet TCRdb's version contains in-frame clones alone and is incomplete. The sample shows 150,000 to 200,000 clones, 85% to 90% of them seen only once. Sequenced material: PBMCs or T cells enriched from blood (not recorded which). Every receptor here comes from a woman aged 40 to 50 in a cohort exposed to, infected with or recovered from COVID-19 (not recorded which).

The chain couples TRBV19 to TRBJ2-1; D is unresolved. The germline V gene has CDR1 LNHDA and CDR2 SQIVND (reference sequence). The CDR3 has 13 amino acids. V lost 5 bases and J lost 7, with 12 bases in between. Written as DNA, the CDR3 is TGTGCCAGTAGTGGCCGCGACTGGAATGAGCAGTTCTTC. It is translated as CASSGRDWNEQFF.

V usage is TRBV5-1 and J usage is TRBJ2-1; unclear D gene. The CDR3 is made up of 13 amino acids. Trimming shortened V by 1 base and J by 4 bases, and 6 bases separated the two germline ends. Germline-derived CDR1 and CDR2 are SGHRS and YFSETQ. The CDR3: CASSLPNYNEQFF. The CDR3 DNA reads as TGCGCCAGCAGCTTGCCCAATTACAATGAGCAGTTCTTC.

The chain is built from TRBV13 and TRBJ2-7; D is ambiguous. Germline lookup yields CDR1 PRHDT and CDR2 FYEKMQ (reference sequence). V was cut by 0 bases and J by 7 bases, with 4 bases left in between. The CDR3 runs 11 residues. The DNA of the CDR3 is TGTGCCAGCAGCTTAGGCCGGGAGCAGTACTTC. Translating gives CASSLGREQYF.

The chain carries TRBV6-6 and TRBJ2-5; D is undetermined. Looked up from germline, CDR1 is MNHNY and CDR2 is SVGAGI (reference sequence). The V and J ends lost 1 base and 5 bases respectively, with 8 bases between them. The CDR3 spans 13 residues. For the CDR3, the DNA is TGTGCCAGCAGTTACTTGGCCTCCGAGACCCAGTACTTC. As protein: CASSYLASETQYF.

This clone was observed once. The chain joins TRBV13 to TRBJ1-1; tentative D call: TRBD1 (6 bases). The CDR3 runs to 15 residues. Germline V gene sequence: CDR1 PRHDT, CDR2 FYEKMQ (reference sequence). V was trimmed by 2 bases and J by 0 bases, leaving 10 bases between them. Written as DNA, the CDR3 is TGTGCCAGCAGCTTACAGGGGATCCTGAACACTGAAGCTTTCTTT. Its translation: CASSLQGILNTEAFF.

The gene calls are TRBV4-3 and TRBJ1-5, with 8 nucleotides matching TRBD1. This CDR3 is 16 amino acids long. V shed 0 bases and J 2 bases; nucleotides not matched to a gene: 3. Germline CDR1 is LGHNA and CDR2 is YSLEER. The CDR3 loop reads CASSQEMDRGNQPQHF. DNA for the CDR3: TGCGCCAGCAGCCAAGAAATGGACAGGGGCAATCAGCCCCAGCATTTT.

J is TRBJ2-3 and V is TRBV7-2, with TRBD2 identical over 10 bases. The germline V gene has CDR1 SGHTA and CDR2 FQGNSA. The CDR3 has 15 amino acids. The V segment lost 3 bases and the J segment 4 bases; nucleotides outside the gene matches: 4. Here the CDR3 DNA reads TGTGCCAGCAGCTTCACTAGCGGGATTTCAGATACGCAGTATTTT. Translation gives CASSFTSGISDTQYF.

In DNA form, the CDR3 reads TGTGCCAGCAGCTTTCGGGACAGGGACGTTGAAGCTTTCTTT. This sequence encodes CASSFRDRDVEAFF. The chain combines TRBV5-8 with TRBJ1-1, with 9 bases identical to TRBD1. The CDR3 sequence is 14 residues long. In germline, CDR1 is SGHTS, CDR2 YDEGEE. The junction had 6 bases not matched to a gene; V was cut back by 2 bases and J by 7 bases.

This clone was counted once. The chain combines TRBV7-8 with TRBJ2-7; TRBD2 matches at 9 bases. The CDR3 covers 16 residues. J gave up 2 bases and V 5 bases, and 10 bases lay outside the gene matches. Per the germline V gene, CDR1 is SGHVS and CDR2 is FQNEAQ. DNA for the CDR3: TGTGCCAGCAGCCTTGGAACTAGCGGGTTAACCTACGAGCAGTACTTC. Protein sequence: CASSLGTSGLTYEQYF.

The V gene is TRBV7-9, the J gene TRBJ2-7; possible D gene TRBD2, 6 bases. Germline CDR1 and CDR2: SEHNR and FQNEAQ (reference sequence). V lost 5 bases and J lost 1, with 15 bases in between. This CDR3 contains 15 residues. CDR3 sequence reads: CASSQGGGMSYEQYF. CDR3 coding DNA: TGTGCCAGCAGCCAGGGAGGCGGAATGTCCTACGAGCAGTACTTC.

The table lists this clone with a count of one. This chain links TRBV20-1 with TRBJ2-2; D is possibly TRBD2 (5 bases). CDR1 and CDR2 from the germline V gene are DFQATT and SNEGSKA (reference sequence). The CDR3 covers 16 residues. V was clipped by 3 bases and J by 5 bases, with 19 bases between them. In nucleotides, the CDR3 is TGCAGTGCTAGTGTTAAAGGGATGAGAGGGACCGGGGAGCTGTTTTTT. Translation gives CSASVKGMRGTGELFF.

The chain carries TRBV9 and TRBJ2-1; D gene uncertain. Trimming stripped 0 bases from V and 12 bases from J, with 13 bases between. The CDR3 is made up of 13 amino acids. The V gene's germline CDR1 is SGDLS and CDR2 YYNGEE. DNA of the CDR3: TGTGCCAGCAGCGTAGCTCGCGGCGAGGCGCAGTTCTTC. Translated, it gives CASSVARGEAQFF.

The rearrangement joins TRBV7-9 to TRBJ1-3; D is undetermined. CDR3 length equals 16 residues. CDR1 and CDR2 (germline): SEHNR, FQNEAQ (reference sequence). V lost 5 bases and J 9 bases, leaving 23 bases between the germline ends. CDR3 sequence reads: CASSDPRDNPRSTIYF. CDR3 DNA sequence: TGTGCCAGCAGCGACCCCCGGGATAACCCAAGAAGCACCATATATTTT.

V and J are TRBV10-3 and TRBJ2-5; a weak D match, TRBD1 (5 bases). The length of the CDR3 is 13 residues. Germline lookup yields CDR1 ENHRY and CDR2 SYGVKD. V was shortened by 6 bases and J by 5 bases, with 13 bases between the two germline ends. The CDR3 sequence: CAISGDSSETQYF. CDR3 in DNA: TGTGCCATCAGCGGTGACAGCTCCGAGACCCAGTACTTC.

This clone was observed a single time. The chain uses TRBV5-1 and TRBJ1-4, with TRBD1 identical over 10 bases. Germline CDR1 and CDR2: SGHRS and YFSETQ. J was trimmed by 5 bases and V by 4 bases; bases with no gene match: 5. The CDR3 has 15 residues. The CDR3 loop reads CASSTRTGGNEKLFF. The CDR3 nucleotides are TGCGCCAGCAGCACCCGGACAGGGGGGAATGAAAAACTGTTTTTT.

The V and J genes are TRBV4-1 and TRBJ1-1; 7 positions match TRBD1. Trimming cost V 0 bases and J 4 bases; bases outside gene matches: 11. Germline V CDR1 and CDR2: MGHRA, YSYEKL. The CDR3 totals 17 residues. CDR3 sequence reads: CASSQEHGRGLATEAFF. Here the CDR3 DNA reads TGCGCCAGCAGCCAAGAGCATGGCAGGGGGTTGGCCACTGAAGCTTTCTTT.

The CDR3 reads CASSEGAVGNYGYTF. The DNA of the CDR3 is TGTGCCAGCAGTGAGGGGGCGGTGGGAAACTATGGCTACACCTTC. This chain connects TRBV6-1 to TRBJ1-2; the D gene is possibly TRBD1 (6 bases). V gave up 3 bases and J gave up 2 bases, with 13 bases separating them. CDR1 and CDR2 (germline): MNHNS, SASEGT. The CDR3 runs to 15 residues.

The V gene is TRBV29-1, the J gene TRBJ2-2; D is possibly TRBD2 (5 bases). The length of the CDR3 is 11 residues. Between the trimmed V and J ends, which lost 7 bases and 4 bases, there was a span of 7 bases. Germline CDR1 SQVTM, CDR2 ANQGSEA. CDR3: CSGEGTGELFF. As DNA, the CDR3 is TGCAGCGGAGAGGGCACCGGGGAGCTGTTTTTT.